Reported below is one T cell receptor (beta chain). Genomic DNA, the template, was used for profiling of the TCR beta VDJ and CDR3. Each CDR3 protein is one row after TCRdb ran MiXCR on the reads. The repertoire holds approximately 260,000 distinct CDR3 sequences, with less than 85% as singletons. This CDR3 is 15 amino acids long. The germline V and J ends were trimmed by 3 bases and 1 base, with 15 bases remaining between them. Germline CDR1 is DFQATT and CDR2 is SNEGSKA (reference sequence). This entry is derived from a study of CD8+CD57+ T cells in acquired aplastic anemia. The patients chosen for sequencing had shown expansion of CD8+CD57+ cells (detected by flow cytometry).

Sequenced material: sorted CD4+, CD8+, or CD8+CD57+ T cells (not recorded which) from PBMCs. The J gene is TRBJ1-1, the V gene TRBV20-1; tentatively, D is TRBD1 (5 bases). The receptor comes from a human donor with aplastic anemia. CDR3 bases: TGCAGTGCTAGTAGTTGGGACCGGAAGAACACTGAAGCTTTCTTT. This sequence encodes CSASSWDRKNTEAFF.